Presented here are 19 T cell receptor beta chains from one specimen sequenced in a study of technical replicates of blood from a handful of donors. TCRdb's copy holds only in-frame clones and misses some; the assay was immunoSEQ multiplex PCR. The sample yields 50,000 to 60,000 clones, 90% to 95% seen once. Sequencing input: PBMCs. The receptors come from a human donor in good health. Some clones in this sample may be carry-over from other donors' samples.

The chain recombines TRBV11-2 with TRBJ2-6, with D possibly being TRBD2 (6 bases). The V end was cut by 0 bases, the J end by 4 bases, with 10 bases between. The CDR3 is 16 residues long. Germline-derived CDR1 and CDR2 are SGHAT and FQNNGV. The CDR3 protein is CASSLDSGRGANVLTF. The CDR3, as DNA: TGTGCCAGCAGCTTAGACTCCGGGAGAGGGGCCAACGTCCTGACTTTC. Based on the CDR3 plus reference TRBV11-2 and TRBJ2-6, the full variable domain is EAGVAQSPRYKIIEKRQSVAFWCNPISGHATLYWYQQILGQGPKLLIQFQNNGVVDDSQLPKDRFSAERLKGVDSTLKIQPAKLEDSAVYLCASSLDSGRGANVLTFGAGSRLTVL.

Concerning this clone: The sample holds other DNA sequences that translate to the same CDR3. The chain joins TRBV18 to TRBJ1-2, with D possibly matching TRBD1 (6 bases). The V and J ends lost 2 bases and 2 bases respectively, with 6 bases between them. The CDR3 consists of 13 residues. Germline assignment: CDR1 KGHSH and CDR2 LQKENI. The CDR3 DNA sequence: TGTGCCAGCTCACCAGGGGGCAACTATGGCTACACCTTC. As protein: CASSPGGNYGYTF.

The chain couples TRBV6-6 to TRBJ1-2; D remains ambiguous. This CDR3 has 15 amino acids. V was trimmed by 8 bases and J by 4 bases, leaving 20 bases between them. Germline-derived CDR1 and CDR2 are MNHNY and SVGAGI (reference sequence). This CDR3 is CASHPVGGAFYGYTF. CDR3 in DNA: TGTGCCAGCCACCCGGTAGGCGGAGCCTTCTATGGCTACACCTTC.

The chain employs TRBV5-6 and TRBJ2-1; TRBD2 aligns across 10 bases. The germline gives CDR1 SGHDT, CDR2 YYEEEE. This CDR3 is 14 amino acids long. V lost 7 bases, J lost 3 bases, and 4 bases stayed unmatched. CDR3 protein: CASGTSGIYNEQFF. The CDR3 DNA reads as TGTGCCAGCGGAACTAGCGGGATCTACAATGAGCAGTTCTTC.

The chain carries TRBV6-1 and TRBJ2-5; TRBD2 aligns across 8 bases. Trimming cost V 3 bases and J 2 bases; bases outside gene matches: 8. This CDR3 has 16 residues. Per the germline V gene, CDR1 is MNHNS and CDR2 is SASEGT. The chain's CDR3 is CASSELGLGFQETQYF. As DNA, the CDR3 is TGTGCCAGCAGTGAGTTGGGACTAGGTTTTCAAGAGACCCAGTACTTC.

The J gene is TRBJ2-1, the V gene TRBV4-3; TRBD2 aligns across 11 bases. Trimming took 4 bases from V and 0 from J; bases not matched to a gene: 14. The CDR3 sequence is 20 residues long. CDR1 is LGHNA and CDR2 is YSLEER in the germline V gene. DNA of the CDR3: TGCGCCAGCAGCCCGGGACCCGGGACTAGCGGATTAAGCTCCTACAATGAGCAGTTCTTC. It codes for CASSPGPGTSGLSSYNEQFF.

The chain has TRBV6-6 and TRBJ2-3, with 15 bases that match TRBD2. V shed 6 bases, J shed 4 bases, and the junction held 5 bases outside the gene matches. Looked up from germline, CDR1 is MNHNY and CDR2 is SVGAGI (reference sequence). The CDR3 has 16 residues. The CDR3 coding sequence is TGTGCCAGCAGAGGACTAGCGGGGGGGCGAGCAGATACGCAGTATTTT. Protein sequence: CASRGLAGGRADTQYF.

The V and J genes are TRBV4-1 and TRBJ2-5, with 8 nucleotides matching TRBD1. CDR3 length: 16 amino acids. Germline assignment: CDR1 MGHRA and CDR2 YSYEKL. V lost 1 base to trimming and J lost 2 bases; unmatched junction nucleotides: 6. The CDR3 DNA reads as TGCGCCAGCAGCCAAGGACAGGGGTGGGGGCAAGAGACCCAGTACTTC. Residues: CASSQGQGWGQETQYF.

The rearrangement uses TRBV11-2 and TRBJ2-7, with TRBD1 identical over 9 bases. Germline V gives CDR1 SGHAT, CDR2 FQNNGV. CDR3 length: 14 residues. V dropped 4 bases and J dropped 3; count of bases not matched to a gene: 4. In nucleotides, the CDR3 is TGTGCCAGCAGCTCCGGGACAGGGAGCTACGAGCAGTACTTC. As protein: CASSSGTGSYEQYF. Based on the CDR3 plus reference TRBV11-2 and TRBJ2-7, the full variable domain is EAGVAQSPRYKIIEKRQSVAFWCNPISGHATLYWYQQILGQGPKLLIQFQNNGVVDDSQLPKDRFSAERLKGVDSTLKIQPAKLEDSAVYLCASSSGTGSYEQYFGPGTRLTVT.

The CDR3 coding sequence is TGTGCCAGTAGTATAGGGGACCGGGGGTCTGAAGCTTTCTTT. Its translation: CASSIGDRGSEAFF. The chain recombines TRBV19 with TRBJ1-1; D is possibly TRBD1 (5 bases). Per the germline V gene, CDR1 is LNHDA and CDR2 is SQIVND (reference sequence). V was cut by 1 base and J by 6 bases, with 12 bases left in between. CDR3 length equals 14 residues.

This chain links TRBV5-1 with TRBJ2-1; maybe TRBD2 (5 bases). Trimming took 5 bases from V and 8 from J, leaving 11 bases between them. The germline V gene encodes CDR1 SGHRS and CDR2 YFSETQ. The CDR3 loop spans 12 amino acids. CDR3: CASRSRVDEQFF. In nucleotides, the CDR3 is TGCGCCAGCAGGTCGAGGGTTGATGAGCAGTTCTTC.

The chain uses TRBV12-5 and TRBJ1-5; tentatively, D is TRBD1 (5 bases). Germline CDR1 reads LGHNT; CDR2 reads FRNRAP. V shed 1 base and J shed 7 bases, with 11 bases lying between them. The length of the CDR3 is 14 residues. In DNA form, the CDR3 reads TGTGCTAGTGGTTTGGGGATCCAGGGCCAGCCCCAGCATTTT. Encoded protein: CASGLGIQGQPQHF.

The CDR3 loop reads CASSLRTGASDEQYF. DNA of the CDR3: TGTGCCAGCAGTTTACGGACAGGGGCCTCAGACGAGCAGTACTTC. The chain uses TRBV28 and TRBJ2-7, with 9 bases aligning to TRBD1. V shed 2 bases and J 5 bases; nucleotides not matched to a gene: 7. This CDR3 contains 15 residues. Germline values: CDR1 MDHEN, CDR2 SYDVKM.

This rearrangement joins TRBV7-9 to TRBJ1-1; D perhaps matches TRBD1 (5 bases). The CDR3 consists of 18 residues. From germline, CDR1 is SEHNR and CDR2 FQNEAQ (reference sequence). The ends were cut back, 1 base at V and 0 bases at J, with 18 bases in the middle. CDR3: CASSLVTPGKGMNTEAFF. CDR3 DNA sequence: TGTGCCAGCAGCTTAGTTACCCCCGGTAAGGGGATGAACACTGAAGCTTTCTTT.

V is TRBV25-1 and J is TRBJ2-3; TRBD2 might be the D (5 bases). The germline V and J ends were trimmed by 7 bases and 7 bases, with 15 bases remaining between them. Germline V gene data show CDR1 as MGHDK and CDR2 as SYGVNS. The CDR3 is 13 residues long. Here the CDR3 reads CASITPHGNTQYF. In nucleotides, the CDR3 is TGTGCCAGCATTACGCCCCACGGGAATACGCAGTATTTT.

The genes are TRBV4-2 and TRBJ1-3, with D unresolved. The CDR3 contains 12 residues. Trimming took 1 base from V and 8 from J, leaving 6 bases between them. Germline V gives CDR1 LGHNA, CDR2 YNFKEQ. This chain's CDR3 is CASSQVEDTIYF. The CDR3 DNA reads as TGTGCCAGCAGCCAAGTCGAGGACACCATATATTTT.

V gene TRBV7-2 combines with J gene TRBJ1-6; 9 nucleotides align to TRBD1. The trim removed 4 bases at V and 5 bases at J, leaving 6 bases unmatched. The germline gives CDR1 SGHTA, CDR2 FQGNSA. The length of the CDR3 is 16 residues. DNA of the CDR3: TGTGCCAGCAGCTCACCAGGACAGGGGAATAATTCACCCCTCCACTTT. This gives the protein CASSSPGQGNNSPLHF.

The CDR3 loop reads CASSSDFGVPGNTIYF. The CDR3 DNA follows: TGTGCCAGCAGCTCCGACTTCGGGGTCCCTGGAAACACCATATATTTT. The rearrangement joins TRBV7-2 to TRBJ1-3; D remains unclear. The CDR3 consists of 16 residues. V was clipped by 4 bases and J by 2 bases, with 15 bases between them. Per the germline V gene, CDR1 is SGHTA and CDR2 is FQGNSA.

The chain joins TRBV2 to TRBJ2-3; 11 nucleotides line up with TRBD2. Germline loops: CDR1 SNHLY, CDR2 FYNNEI. The CDR3 covers 16 residues. The V segment lost 8 bases and the J segment 4 bases; nucleotides outside the gene matches: 11. The CDR3, as DNA: TGTGCCAGCCGACGAACTAGCGGGAGTGTTTCAGATACGCAGTATTTT. Translation gives CASRRTSGSVSDTQYF.